This record concerns one T cell receptor beta chain sequence. V shed 2 bases and J shed 4 bases, with 8 bases lying between them. This CDR3 region has 14 residues. Germline lookup yields CDR1 SNHLY and CDR2 FYNNEI. This sample stems from a study of blood T cell repertoires in COVID-19. Assay: immunoSEQ multiplex PCR; the TCRdb copy retains only in-frame clones and omits some. The sample holds fewer than 85,000 clones, over 60% seen once. The sample consisted of peripheral blood. The receptor was derived from a woman of 80 years or more with active or convalescent COVID-19. The chain has TRBV2 and TRBJ1-4; D gene uncertain. CDR3 region: CASSELGLNEKLFF. CDR3 nucleotide sequence: TGTGCCAGCAGTGAACTAGGACTTAATGAAAAACTGTTTTTT. Full variable domain (rest looked up from reference TRBV2 and TRBJ1-4): EPEVTQTPSHQVTQMGQEVILRCVPISNHLYFYWYRQILGQKVEFLVSFYNNEISEKSEIFDDQFSVERPDGSNFTLKIRSTKLEDSAMYFCASSELGLNEKLFFGSGTQLSVL.